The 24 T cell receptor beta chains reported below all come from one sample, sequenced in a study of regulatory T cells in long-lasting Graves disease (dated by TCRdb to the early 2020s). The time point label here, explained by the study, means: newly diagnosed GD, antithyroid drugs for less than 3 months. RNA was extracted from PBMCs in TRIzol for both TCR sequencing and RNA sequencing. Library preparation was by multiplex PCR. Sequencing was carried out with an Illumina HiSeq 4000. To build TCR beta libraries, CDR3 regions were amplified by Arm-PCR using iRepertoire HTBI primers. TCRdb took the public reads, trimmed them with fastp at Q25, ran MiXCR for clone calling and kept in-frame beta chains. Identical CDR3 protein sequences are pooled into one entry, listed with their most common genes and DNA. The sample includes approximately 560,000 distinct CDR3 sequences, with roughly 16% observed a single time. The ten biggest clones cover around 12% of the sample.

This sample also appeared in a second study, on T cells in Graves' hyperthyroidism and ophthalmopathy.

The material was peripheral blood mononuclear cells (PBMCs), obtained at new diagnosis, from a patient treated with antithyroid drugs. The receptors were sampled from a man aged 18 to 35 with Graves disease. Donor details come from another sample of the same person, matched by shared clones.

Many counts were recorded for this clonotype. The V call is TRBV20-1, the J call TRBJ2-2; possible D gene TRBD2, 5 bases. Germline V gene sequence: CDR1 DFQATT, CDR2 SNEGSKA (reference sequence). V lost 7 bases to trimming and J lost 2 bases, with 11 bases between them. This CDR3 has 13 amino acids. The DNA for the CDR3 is TGCAGTGTATCCAGCGGCAACACCGGGGAGCTGTTTTTT. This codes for CSVSSGNTGELFF.

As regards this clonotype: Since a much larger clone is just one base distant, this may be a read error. As DNA, the CDR3 is TGTGCCAGCAGCTATAGGACAGGGGGACGTAGGGAGCAGTTCTTC. Translating it yields CASSYRTGGRREQFF. The chain is built from TRBV13 and TRBJ2-1, with 10 bases matching TRBD1. V shed 4 bases and J 10 bases; nucleotides not matched to a gene: 10. CDR3 size: 15 residues. Germline CDR1 reads PRHDT; CDR2 reads FYEKMQ (reference sequence).

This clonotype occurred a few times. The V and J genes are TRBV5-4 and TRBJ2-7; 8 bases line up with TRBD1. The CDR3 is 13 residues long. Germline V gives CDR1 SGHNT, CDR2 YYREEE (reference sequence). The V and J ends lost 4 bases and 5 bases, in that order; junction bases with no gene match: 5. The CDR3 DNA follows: TGTGCCAGCAGCGTACAGGGGGTCGACGAGCAGTACTTC. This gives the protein CASSVQGVDEQYF.

This CDR3 reads CASSWGPKGADTGELFF. For the CDR3, the DNA is TGTGCCAGCAGTTGGGGTCCGAAGGGGGCGGATACCGGGGAGCTGTTTTTT. V and J are TRBV28 and TRBJ2-2, with TRBD1 matching over 7 bases. The V and J ends lost 4 bases and 5 bases, in that order; junction bases with no gene match: 13. Looked up from germline, CDR1 is MDHEN and CDR2 is SYDVKM. This CDR3 has 17 residues.

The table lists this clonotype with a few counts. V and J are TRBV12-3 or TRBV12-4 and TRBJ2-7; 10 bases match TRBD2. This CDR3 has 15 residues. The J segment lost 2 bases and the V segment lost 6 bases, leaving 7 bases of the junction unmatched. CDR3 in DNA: TGTGCCAGCAGCTTATCTAGCGGGAGTCCCTACGAGCAGTACTTC. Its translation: CASSLSSGSPYEQYF.

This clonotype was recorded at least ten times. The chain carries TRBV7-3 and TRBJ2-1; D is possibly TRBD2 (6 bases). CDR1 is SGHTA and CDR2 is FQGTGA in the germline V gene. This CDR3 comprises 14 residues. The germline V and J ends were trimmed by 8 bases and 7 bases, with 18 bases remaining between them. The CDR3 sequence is CASGLAGGSNEQFF. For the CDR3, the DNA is TGTGCCAGCGGCCTGGCTGGGGGGTCGAATGAGCAGTTCTTC.

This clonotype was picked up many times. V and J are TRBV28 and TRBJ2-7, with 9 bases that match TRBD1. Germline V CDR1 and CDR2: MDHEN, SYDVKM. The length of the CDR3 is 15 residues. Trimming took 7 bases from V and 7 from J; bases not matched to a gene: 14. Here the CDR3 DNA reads TGTGCCAGCACCCCTGGGGGGACAGGGTTATGGGAGCAGTACTTC. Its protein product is CASTPGGTGLWEQYF. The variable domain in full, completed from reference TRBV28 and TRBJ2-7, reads DVKVTQSSRYLVKRTGEKVFLECVQDMDHENMFWYRQDPGLGLRLIYFSYDVKMKEKGDIPEGYSVSREKKERFSLILESASTNQTSMYLCASTPGGTGLWEQYFGPGTRLTVT.

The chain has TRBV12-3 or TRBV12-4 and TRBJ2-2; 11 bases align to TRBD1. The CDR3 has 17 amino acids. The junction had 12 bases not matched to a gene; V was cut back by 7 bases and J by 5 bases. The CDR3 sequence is CASNPPWDRGWTGELFF. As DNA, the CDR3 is TGTGCCAGCAACCCCCCATGGGACAGGGGGTGGACCGGGGAGCTGTTTTTT.

The CDR3 DNA reads TGCAGTGCTACCCGGGACAGGGGCTATGGCTACACCTTC. This encodes CSATRDRGYGYTF. The J gene is TRBJ1-2, the V gene TRBV20-1; 10 bases line up with TRBD1. There are 13 residues in the CDR3. Per germline, CDR1 DFQATT and CDR2 SNEGSKA (reference sequence). V trimming: 4 bases; J trimming: 4 bases; junction bases outside the gene matches: 3.

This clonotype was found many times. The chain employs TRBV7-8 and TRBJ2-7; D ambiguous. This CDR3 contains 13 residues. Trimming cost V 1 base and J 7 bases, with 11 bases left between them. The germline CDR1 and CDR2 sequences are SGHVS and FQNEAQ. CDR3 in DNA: TGTGCCAGCAGCTTAGTCTCGGGTGGGGAGCAGTACTTC. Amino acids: CASSLVSGGEQYF.

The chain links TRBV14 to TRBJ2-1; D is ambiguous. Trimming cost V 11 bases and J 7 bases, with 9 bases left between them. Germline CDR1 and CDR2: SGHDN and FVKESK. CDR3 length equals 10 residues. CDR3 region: CALKGNEQFF. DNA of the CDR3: TGTGCCTTAAAAGGGAATGAGCAGTTCTTC.

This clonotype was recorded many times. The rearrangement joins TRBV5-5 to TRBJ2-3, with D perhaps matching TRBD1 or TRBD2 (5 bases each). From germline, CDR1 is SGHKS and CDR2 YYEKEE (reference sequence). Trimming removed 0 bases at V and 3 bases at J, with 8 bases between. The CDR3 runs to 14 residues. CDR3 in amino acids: CASSLGDPTDTQYF. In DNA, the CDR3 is TGTGCCAGCAGCTTGGGGGACCCTACAGATACGCAGTATTTT.

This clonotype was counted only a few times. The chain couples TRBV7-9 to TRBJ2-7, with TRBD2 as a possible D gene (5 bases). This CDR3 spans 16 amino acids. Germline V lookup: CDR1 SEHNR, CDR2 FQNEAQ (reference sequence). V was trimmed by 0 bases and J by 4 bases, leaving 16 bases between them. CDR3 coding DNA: TGTGCCAGCAGCTTAGCTTCCGGGATTATCGTATACGAGCAGTACTTC. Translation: CASSLASGIIVYEQYF.

The CDR3, as DNA: TGCAGTGCCAGCGGAAGTACTTACAATGAGCAGTTCTTC. Translation: CSASGSTYNEQFF. J is TRBJ2-1 and V is TRBV20-1; perhaps TRBD2 as D (5 bases). Germline V lookup: CDR1 DFQATT, CDR2 SNEGSKA (reference sequence). This CDR3 contains 13 residues. Trimming cost V 6 bases and J 4 bases, with 13 bases left between them.

CDR3 residues: CASSLASVIGHEQYF. CDR3 nucleotide sequence: TGTGCCAGCAGCTTGGCTTCGGTTATCGGTCACGAGCAGTACTTC. The chain employs TRBV5-4 and TRBJ2-7; D gene ambiguous. CDR3 length equals 15 residues. V dropped 0 bases and J dropped 5 bases, with 15 bases sitting between them. Germline CDR1 SGHNT, CDR2 YYREEE (reference sequence).

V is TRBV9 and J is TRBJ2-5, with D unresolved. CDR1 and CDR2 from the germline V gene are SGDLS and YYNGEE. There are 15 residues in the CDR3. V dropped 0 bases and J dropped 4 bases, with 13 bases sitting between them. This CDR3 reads CASSVGEVRRETQYF. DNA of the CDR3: TGTGCCAGCAGCGTAGGAGAGGTCAGGCGAGAGACCCAGTACTTC.

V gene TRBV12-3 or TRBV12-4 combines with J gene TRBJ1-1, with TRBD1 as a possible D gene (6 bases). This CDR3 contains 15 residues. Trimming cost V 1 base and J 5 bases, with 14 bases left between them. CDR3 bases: TGTGCCAGCAGTTTAGTCCCAGGGGTGGGGACTGAAGCTTTCTTT. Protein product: CASSLVPGVGTEAFF.

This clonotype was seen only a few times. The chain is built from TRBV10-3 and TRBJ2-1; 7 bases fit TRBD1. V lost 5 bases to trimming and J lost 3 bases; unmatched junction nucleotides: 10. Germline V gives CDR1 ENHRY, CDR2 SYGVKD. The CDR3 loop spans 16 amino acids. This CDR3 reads CAISYAGGTVYNEQFF. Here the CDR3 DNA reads TGTGCCATCAGTTACGCAGGGGGTACCGTCTACAATGAGCAGTTCTTC.

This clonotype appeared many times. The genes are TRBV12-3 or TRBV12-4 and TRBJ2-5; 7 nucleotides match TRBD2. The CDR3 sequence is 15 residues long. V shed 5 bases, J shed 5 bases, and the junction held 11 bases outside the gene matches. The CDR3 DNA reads TGTGCCAGCAGTCATTCCTCCGGGACTACCGAGACCCAGTACTTC. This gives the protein CASSHSSGTTETQYF.

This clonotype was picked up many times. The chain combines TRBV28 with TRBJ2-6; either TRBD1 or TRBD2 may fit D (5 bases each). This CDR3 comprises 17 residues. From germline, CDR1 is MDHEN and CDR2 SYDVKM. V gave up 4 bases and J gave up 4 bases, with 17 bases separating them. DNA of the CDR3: TGTGCCAGCAGTTCCGGGACGCCAGTAGACGGGGCCAACGTCCTGACTTTC. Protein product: CASSSGTPVDGANVLTF.

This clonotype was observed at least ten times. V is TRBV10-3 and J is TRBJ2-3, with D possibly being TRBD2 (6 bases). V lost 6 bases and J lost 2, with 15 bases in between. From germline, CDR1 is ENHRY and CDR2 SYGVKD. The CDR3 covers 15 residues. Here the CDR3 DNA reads TGTGCCATCAGATCCGCGACTAGGAACACAGATACGCAGTATTTT. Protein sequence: CAIRSATRNTDTQYF.

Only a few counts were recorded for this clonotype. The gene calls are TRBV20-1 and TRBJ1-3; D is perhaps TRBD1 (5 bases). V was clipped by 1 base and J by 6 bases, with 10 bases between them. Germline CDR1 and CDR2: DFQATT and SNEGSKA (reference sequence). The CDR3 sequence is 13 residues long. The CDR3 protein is CSARADSKNTIYF. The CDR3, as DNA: TGCAGTGCTAGAGCCGACAGCAAAAACACCATATATTTT.

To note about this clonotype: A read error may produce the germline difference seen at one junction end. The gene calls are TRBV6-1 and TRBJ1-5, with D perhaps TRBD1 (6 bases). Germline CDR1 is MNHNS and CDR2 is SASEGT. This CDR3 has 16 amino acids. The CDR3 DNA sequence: TGTGCCAGCAGTGATCCCGGCAGGGGCGGCAATCAGCCCCGGCATTTT. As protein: CASSDPGRGGNQPRHF.

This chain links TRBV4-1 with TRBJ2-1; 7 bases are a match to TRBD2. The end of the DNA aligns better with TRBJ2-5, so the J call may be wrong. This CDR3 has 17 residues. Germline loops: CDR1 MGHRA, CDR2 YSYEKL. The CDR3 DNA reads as TGCGCCAGCAGCCAAGGGGCGGCGGGGGTAGACCAAGAGACCCAGTACTTC. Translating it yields CASSQGAAGVDQETQYF.